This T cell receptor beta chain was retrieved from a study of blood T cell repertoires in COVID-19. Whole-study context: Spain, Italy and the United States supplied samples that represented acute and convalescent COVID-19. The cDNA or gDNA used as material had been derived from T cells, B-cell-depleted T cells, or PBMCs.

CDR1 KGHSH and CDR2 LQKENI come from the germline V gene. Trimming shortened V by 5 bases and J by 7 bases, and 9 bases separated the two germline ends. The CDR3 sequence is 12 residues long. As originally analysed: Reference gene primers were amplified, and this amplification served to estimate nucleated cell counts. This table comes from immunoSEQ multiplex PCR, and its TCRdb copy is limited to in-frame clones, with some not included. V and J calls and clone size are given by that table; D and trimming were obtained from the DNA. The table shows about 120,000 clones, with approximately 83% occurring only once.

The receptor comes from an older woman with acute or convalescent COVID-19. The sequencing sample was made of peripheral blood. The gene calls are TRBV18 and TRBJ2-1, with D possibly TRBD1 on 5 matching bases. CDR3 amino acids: CASSGAGNEQFF. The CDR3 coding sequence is TGTGCCAGCTCAGGGGCCGGGAATGAGCAGTTCTTC.